This T cell receptor beta chain was sequenced for a study of blood T cell repertoires in COVID-19. Study context: The origin of the acute and convalescent COVID-19 samples was the United States, Italy and Spain. PBMCs, B-cell-depleted T cells, or T cells were the source of the cDNA or gDNA that made up the material.

In the source study's methods: Estimated nucleated cell counts came from reference gene primer amplification. TCRdb's copy holds only in-frame clones and misses some; the assay was immunoSEQ multiplex PCR. Clone size and V and J calls were adopted from that table, with D and trimming inferred from the DNA. Of hundreds of thousands of clones listed, roughly 85% are singletons. This clone was seen only a few times. The CDR3 has 12 amino acids. The V gene lost 8 bases and the J gene lost 0 bases, with 8 bases spanning the gap. The source material was peripheral blood. The chain combines TRBV12-3 or TRBV12-4 with TRBJ2-7; D ambiguous. This clonotype was obtained from a man aged 50-60 years with COVID-19, enrolled during active disease. The CDR3 bases are TGTGCCAGCCGAGGTACCTCCTACGAGCAGTACTTC. Its translation: CASRGTSYEQYF.